A selection of T cell receptor beta chains follows, all from one sample in a study of shared clonotypes between healthy human individuals. This table comes from immunoSEQ multiplex PCR, and its TCRdb copy is limited to in-frame clones, with some not included. This sample has a few million clones, with approximately 94% found just once. Sequences were obtained from naive CD4+ T cells sorted from blood. The source is a man younger than 35 in good health. Each CDR3 is given with its conserved first and last residue. Fields, in order: D gene, J gene, V gene, clone size, CDR3 length, CDR3 protein, CDR3 DNA. D genes are given only for firm matches. The size entry is marked missing in some rows and otherwise reads once, few, many or a size class.

-,TRBJ1-3,TRBV30,-,18,CAWSVPWGGTISGNTIYF,TGTGCCTGGAGTGTACCCTGGGGGGGGACAATCTCTGGAAACACCATATATTTT
TRBD1,TRBJ2-7,TRBV30,once,16,CAWSALSRDRTYEQYF,TGTGCCTGGAGTGCCCTTTCCCGGGACAGGACCTACGAGCAGTACTTC
-,TRBJ2-2,TRBV11-3,-,14,CASSLNQGSGELFF,TGTGCCAGCAGCTTAAACCAGGGGTCCGGGGAGCTGTTTTTT
-,TRBJ1-4,TRBV4-1,-,18,CASSQDGFGAVTNEKLFF,TGCGCCAGCAGCCAAGACGGGTTTGGCGCGGTCACTAATGAAAAACTGTTTTTT
-,TRBJ1-6,TRBV21-1,-,14,CASSDGLGASPLHF,TGTGCCAGCAGCGACGGACTGGGGGCTTCACCCCTCCACTTT
TRBD1,TRBJ2-7,TRBV18,-,15,CASSGFGQAPYEQYF,TGTGCCAGCTCAGGCTTCGGACAGGCCCCCTACGAGCAGTACTTC
-,TRBJ1-1,TRBV18,-,15,CASSPPAQAPTEAFF,TGTGCCAGCTCACCACCCGCCCAAGCCCCCACTGAAGCTTTCTTT
-,TRBJ2-1,TRBV9,-,14,CASSVIGSVDEQFF,TGTGCCAGCAGCGTCATCGGGAGTGTTGATGAGCAGTTCTTC
TRBD1,TRBJ2-7,TRBV5-1,few,16,CASSLHGTGEFYEQYF,TGCGCCAGCAGCTTGCATGGGACAGGGGAATTCTACGAGCAGTACTTC
TRBD1,TRBJ2-3,TRBV5-8,-,13,CASSLGQGSTQYF,TGTGCCAGCAGCTTGGGACAGGGCAGCACGCAGTATTTT
TRBD1,TRBJ2-7,TRBV6-1,-,15,CASSGRTGGSYEQYF,TGTGCCAGCAGTGGTAGGACAGGGGGCTCCTACGAGCAGTACTTC
-,TRBJ2-3,TRBV6-5,-,14,CASSYSPLSDTQYF,TGTGCCAGCAGTTACTCCCCCTTATCGGATACGCAGTATTTT
TRBD1,TRBJ1-6,TRBV2,-,15,CASTTQGVYNSPLHF,TGTGCCAGCACCACACAGGGGGTCTATAATTCACCCCTCCACTTT
-,TRBJ1-4,TRBV11-2,-,17,CASSPRGTLATNEKLFF,TGTGCCAGCAGCCCCCGGGGGACACTTGCAACTAATGAAAAACTGTTTTTT
-,TRBJ2-7,TRBV18,-,15,CASSPIGGQGYEQYF,TGTGCCAGCTCACCAATCGGGGGGCAAGGCTACGAGCAGTACTTC
TRBD1,TRBJ1-6,TRBV16,-,19,CASSLSGTAERGYNSPLHF,TGTGCCAGCAGCCTTTCCGGGACAGCCGAACGGGGTTATAATTCACCCCTCCACTTT
-,TRBJ2-5,TRBV6-1,once,15,CASIRVGGGLETQYF,TGTGCCAGCATCAGGGTGGGAGGTGGGTTGGAGACCCAGTACTTC
TRBD1,TRBJ2-1,TRBV5-1,-,15,CASSSQGASYNEQFF,TGCGCCAGCAGCTCACAGGGGGCTTCCTACAATGAGCAGTTCTTC
-,TRBJ2-7,TRBV28,once,13,CASSLRGPYEQYF,TGTGCCAGCAGTTTGAGGGGACCCTACGAGCAGTACTTC
TRBD1,TRBJ2-7,TRBV2,-,15,CASSVNRGASYEQYF,TGTGCCAGCAGTGTCAACAGGGGTGCTTCCTACGAGCAGTACTTC
TRBD1,TRBJ1-2,TRBV30,-,15,CAWSLGQGQDYGYTF,TGTGCCTGGAGCCTAGGACAGGGTCAGGACTATGGCTACACCTTC
TRBD1,TRBJ1-2,TRBV4-3,-,15,CASSQDRGTGYGYTF,TGCGCCAGCAGCCAAGATCGAGGGACAGGCTATGGCTACACCTTC
TRBD2,TRBJ2-2,TRBV28,-,18,CASSFFPAGGPLTGELFF,TGTGCCAGCAGTTTTTTCCCAGCGGGGGGACCCTTAACCGGGGAGCTGTTTTTT
-,TRBJ2-5,TRBV5-6,-,14,CASSRGSFQETQYF,TGTGCCAGCAGCAGGGGCAGCTTCCAAGAGACCCAGTACTTC
-,TRBJ1-1,TRBV25-1,-,12,CASSGSGAEAFF,TGTGCCAGCAGTGGCTCAGGGGCTGAAGCTTTCTTT
-,TRBJ2-3,TRBV6-6,few,12,CASSYSGDTQYF,TGTGCCAGCAGTTACTCCGGGGATACGCAGTATTTT
-,TRBJ2-7,TRBV6-1,-,14,CASSPRQVFDEQYF,TGTGCCAGCAGTCCCCGACAGGTTTTCGACGAGCAGTACTTC
TRBD1,TRBJ1-4,TRBV5-8,-,18,CASSIGTGRRGTNEKLFF,TGTGCCAGCAGCATCGGGACAGGGAGAAGGGGAACTAATGAAAAACTGTTTTTT
-,TRBJ2-1,TRBV6-5,-,13,CASSTLRGNEQFF,TGTGCCAGCAGTACCCTCAGGGGCAATGAGCAGTTCTTC
-,TRBJ1-2,TRBV2,-,12,CASRRDKQVYTF,TGTGCCAGCAGGAGGGACAAACAAGTCTACACCTTC
-,TRBJ2-5,TRBV5-6,-,13,CASSSRWGGTQYF,TGTGCCAGCAGCTCCAGGTGGGGAGGGACCCAGTACTTC
TRBD1,TRBJ2-2,TRBV6-6,-,15,CASSYDRVNTGELFF,TGTGCCAGCAGTTACGACAGGGTGAACACCGGGGAGCTGTTTTTT
TRBD2,TRBJ2-5,TRBV10-2,once,15,CASSVLAGNSGEQYF,TGCGCCAGCAGTGTACTAGCGGGGAACAGTGGGGAGCAGTACTTC
-,TRBJ2-5,TRBV7-2,-,13,CASSLERQETQYF,TGTGCCAGCAGCTTAGAACGGCAAGAGACCCAGTACTTC
-,TRBJ1-5,TRBV6-5,-,15,CASRSTGSSNQPQHF,TGTGCCAGCAGATCCACAGGGAGTAGCAATCAGCCCCAGCATTTT
-,TRBJ1-2,TRBV18,-,13,CASSPGVGGGYTF,TGTGCCAGCTCACCGGGGGTAGGAGGTGGCTACACCTTC
-,TRBJ1-2,TRBV19,-,12,CASSLQGYGYTF,TGTGCCAGTAGTCTACAGGGCTATGGCTACACCTTC
-,TRBJ1-1,TRBV5-1,-,17,CASSLEHGTKGNTEAFF,TGCGCCAGCAGCTTGGAACACGGCACAAAAGGGAACACTGAAGCTTTCTTT
-,TRBJ1-6,TRBV5-6,-,15,CASSLWFVNISPLHF,TGTGCCAGCAGCTTGTGGTTTGTTAATATTTCACCCCTCCACTTT
-,TRBJ2-1,TRBV7-2,-,11,CASSSGGEQFF,TGTGCCAGCTCCTCCGGCGGTGAGCAGTTCTTC
TRBD1,TRBJ2-7,TRBV2,-,15,CASRNGPGGFYEQYF,TGTGCCAGCAGAAATGGCCCAGGGGGCTTTTACGAGCAGTACTTC
-,TRBJ2-3,TRBV6-6,-,15,CASSSGQGRTDTQYF,TGTGCCAGCAGTTCGGGACAAGGACGCACAGATACGCAGTATTTT
-,TRBJ2-1,TRBV19,-,16,CASSIAGLGSAVEQFF,TGTGCCAGTAGTATAGCGGGGCTAGGGTCTGCAGTTGAGCAGTTCTTC
-,TRBJ1-5,TRBV27,-,18,CASSLGSMRFKGNQPQHF,TGTGCCAGCAGTTTGGGGAGCATGCGGTTCAAGGGCAATCAGCCCCAGCATTTT
TRBD1,TRBJ2-7,TRBV7-8,-,20,CASRTKTGTGDPPGSYEQYF,TGTGCCAGCAGGACGAAGACCGGGACAGGGGACCCACCGGGGTCCTACGAGCAGTACTTC
-,TRBJ2-2,TRBV6-6,-,16,CASSKTTGMGTGELFF,TGTGCCAGCAGTAAAACCACGGGTATGGGCACCGGGGAGCTGTTTTTT
-,TRBJ2-7,TRBV28,-,15,CASSLSTSAVYEQYF,TGTGCCAGCAGTTTATCTACGTCGGCAGTCTACGAGCAGTACTTC
-,TRBJ1-2,TRBV20-1,few,11,CSASSPDGYTF,TGCAGTGCTAGTTCTCCGGATGGCTACACCTTC
-,TRBJ1-4,TRBV9,-,14,CASSRGGVKEKLFF,TGTGCCAGCAGCCGAGGGGGGGTTAAGGAAAAACTGTTTTTT
-,TRBJ1-2,TRBV11-2,-,13,CASSFGTGQRYTF,TGTGCCAGCAGCTTCGGGACCGGCCAGCGCTACACCTTC
TRBD2,TRBJ2-1,TRBV19,-,16,CASSPWMGLVRNEQFF,TGTGCCAGTAGTCCCTGGATGGGACTAGTGAGGAATGAGCAGTTCTTC
-,TRBJ2-7,TRBV18,-,14,CASSPPPLGDEQYF,TGTGCCAGCTCACCACCCCCCCTGGGCGACGAGCAGTACTTC
-,TRBJ1-1,TRBV7-2,-,12,CASSSPYRAAFF,TGTGCCAGCAGCTCACCCTACAGGGCCGCTTTCTTT
-,TRBJ1-1,TRBV7-2,-,15,CASSFGNRVNTEAFF,TGTGCCAGCAGCTTTGGGAACAGAGTGAACACTGAAGCTTTCTTT